This TCR beta chain stems from a study of T cells in Graves' hyperthyroidism and ophthalmopathy. For this clonotype: Its antigen is unknown. Germline is not matched at one junction end, which may reflect a read error.

Study-level points and caveats: The majority of expanded thyroid clonotypes above 0.001 also appeared in blood. A model of 13 V-J pairs discriminated ophthalmopathy from stable hyperthyroidism. Progression to ophthalmopathy was predicted a median of 6.5 months early.

Orbital computed tomography and thyroid ultrasound, together with serum TRAb and thyroxine and clinical symptoms, were used for diagnoses. The CDR3 is 15 amino acids. Germline assignment: CDR1 LGHDT and CDR2 YNNKEL (reference sequence). Researchers amplified the TCR beta CDR3 regions from RNA transcripts. During a first-round RT-PCR of the TCR CDR3, the HTBI primer set was used. TCRdb analysed the multiplex PCR reads with MiXCR anew, one entry per CDR3 protein. The table lists about 720,000 distinct CDR3 sequences, 18% of them singletons. The TCR was taken from a woman aged 45-65 years with Graves' hyperthyroidism that later progressed to Graves' ophthalmopathy. The V and J genes are TRBV3-1 and TRBJ2-2; D is possibly TRBD2 (5 bases). Material for sequencing was blood. Here the CDR3 DNA reads TGTGCCAGCAGCCAAGACGACCGAGCCCCCGGGGAGCTGCTTTTT. Translation gives CASSQDDRAPGELLF.